The T cell receptor beta chain described here comes from a study of long-term antiretroviral therapy in people with HIV. Samples were assayed with immunoSEQ v3.0 at survey level. Assay: immunoSEQ multiplex PCR; the TCRdb copy retains only in-frame clones and omits some. The sample lists roughly 35,000 clones; over 85% were seen once. Study outcomes and limitations: Pre-ART-expanded clones dominated the repertoire at all time points.

Germline V gives CDR1 SEHNR, CDR2 FQNEAQ (reference sequence). The CDR3 runs 16 residues. Trimming took 1 base from V and 3 from J, leaving 15 bases between them. In regard to this clone: The antigen is unknown.

The genes are TRBV7-9 and TRBJ2-5; TRBD2 might be the D (6 bases). This TCR was recovered from a woman aged 45-65 years with HIV. Specimen: unsorted PBMCs, collected approximately 5 years after starting antiretroviral therapy. CDR3 sequence (DNA): TGTGCCAGCAGCTTAGGATTCCGGGGGATGAAAGAGACCCAGTACTTC. Translated: CASSLGFRGMKETQYF. The whole variable domain, filled in from reference TRBV7-9 and TRBJ2-5, reads DTGVSQNPRHKITKRGQNVTFRCDPISEHNRLYWYRQTLGQGPEFLTYFQNEAQLEKSRLLSDRFSAERPKGSFSTLEIQRTEQGDSAMYLCASSLGFRGMKETQYFGPGTRLLVL.